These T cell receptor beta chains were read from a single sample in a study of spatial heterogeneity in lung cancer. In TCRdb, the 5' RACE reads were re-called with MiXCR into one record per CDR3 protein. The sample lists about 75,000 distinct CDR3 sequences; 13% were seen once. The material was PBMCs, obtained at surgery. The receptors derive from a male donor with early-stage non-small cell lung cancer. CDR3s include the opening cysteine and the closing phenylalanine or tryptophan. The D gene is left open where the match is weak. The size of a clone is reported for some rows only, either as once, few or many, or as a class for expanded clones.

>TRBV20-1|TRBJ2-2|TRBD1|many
CSARTTGTGSTGELFF
TGCAGTGCTAGAACAACCGGGACAGGGTCCACCGGGGAGCTGTTTTTT
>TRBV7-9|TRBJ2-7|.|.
CASRSSGSYEQYF
TGTGCCAGCAGGAGTAGCGGATCCTACGAGCAGTACTTC
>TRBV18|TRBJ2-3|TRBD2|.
CASSPLAGGAKDTQYF
TGTGCCAGCTCACCCCTCGCGGGAGGTGCGAAGGATACGCAGTATTTT
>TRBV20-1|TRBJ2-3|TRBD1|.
CSALSGQGVTDTQYF
TGCAGTGCCCTATCCGGACAGGGGGTTACAGATACGCAGTATTTT
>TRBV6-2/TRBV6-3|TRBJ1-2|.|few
CASRPDSVHGYTF
TGTGCCAGCAGGCCCGATAGTGTGCACGGCTACACCTTC
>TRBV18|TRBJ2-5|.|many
CASSPRLGAEETQYF
TGTGCCAGCTCACCACGTCTGGGGGCAGAAGAGACCCAGTACTTC
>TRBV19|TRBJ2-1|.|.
CASSLDTYNEQFF
TGTGCCAGTAGTCTCGACACCTACAATGAGCAGTTCTTC
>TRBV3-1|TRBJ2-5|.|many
CASSQVSGAETQYF
TGTGCCAGCAGCCAAGTATCGGGAGCAGAGACCCAGTACTTC
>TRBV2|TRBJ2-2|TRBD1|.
CASSKDRGYGELFF
TGTGCCAGCAGTAAAGACAGGGGATACGGGGAGCTGTTTTTT
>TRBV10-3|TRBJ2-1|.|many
CAISTSSPIRYNEQFF
TGTGCCATCAGCACTAGCTCCCCGATTAGGTACAATGAGCAGTTCTTC
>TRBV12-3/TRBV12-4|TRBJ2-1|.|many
CASSLPGGIYNEQFF
TGTGCCAGCAGTTTACCAGGGGGGATCTACAATGAGCAGTTCTTC
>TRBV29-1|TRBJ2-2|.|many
CSAGPMEPGELFF
TGCAGCGCCGGGCCCATGGAGCCCGGGGAGCTGTTTTTT
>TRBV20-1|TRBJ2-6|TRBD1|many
CSALDRGTGANVLTF
TGCAGTGCTCTGGACAGGGGAACTGGGGCCAACGTCCTGACTTTC
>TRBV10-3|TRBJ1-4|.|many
CAISDPQNEKLFF
TGTGCCATCAGTGACCCACAGAATGAAAAACTGTTTTTT